A single sample is the source of the 28 T cell receptor beta chains below, sequenced in a study of cytomegalovirus exposure and HLA in healthy donors. Some clones are missing from TCRdb's copy, which holds only in-frame ones; the method was immunoSEQ multiplex PCR. The sample carries about 250,000 clones, more than 75% recorded once. Sequencing used PBMCs. The receptors derive from a man aged 18-30 years in good health and CMV-seropositive.

The sample holds one count of this clone. The chain has TRBV2 and TRBJ1-1; D may be TRBD1 (6 bases). Germline lookup yields CDR1 SNHLY and CDR2 FYNNEI. Trimming removed 6 bases at V and 4 bases at J, with 15 bases between. CDR3 length: 14 amino acids. The CDR3 spells CASRVGGLSTEAFF. In DNA form, the CDR3 reads TGTGCCAGCAGGGTAGGGGGATTAAGCACTGAAGCTTTCTTT.

The genes are TRBV23-1 and TRBJ2-7; D remains ambiguous. TRBV23-1 is annotated as an ORF whose role is uncertain. Trimming removed 3 bases from V and 3 bases from J, with 30 bases in between. The CDR3 totals 20 residues. The CDR3 DNA sequence: TGCGCCAGCAGTCAGGGGATCCGCCTCGGGCCCGCACGATTTGTCTACGAGCAGTACTTC. As protein: CASSQGIRLGPARFVYEQYF.

The V gene is TRBV5-1, the J gene TRBJ2-1, with TRBD2 matching over 10 bases. J gave up 5 bases and V 0 bases, and 2 bases lay outside the gene matches. The V gene's germline CDR1 is SGHRS and CDR2 YFSETQ. The CDR3 runs to 15 residues. CDR3 in DNA: TGCGCCAGCAGCTTGGGGACTAGCGGAAACAATGAGCAGTTCTTC. Translated, it gives CASSLGTSGNNEQFF. The full variable domain, with the rest looked up from reference TRBV5-1 and TRBJ2-1, is KAGVTQTPRYLIKTRGQQVTLSCSPISGHRSVSWYQQTPGQGLQFLFEYFSETQRNKGNFPGRFSGRQFSNSRSEMNVSTLELGDSALYLCASSLGTSGNNEQFFGPGTRLTVL.

The chain recombines TRBV11-2 with TRBJ2-1; D gene unclear. CDR3 length equals 15 residues. Between the trimmed V and J ends, which lost 6 bases and 4 bases, there was a span of 16 bases. CDR1 and CDR2 from the germline V gene are SGHAT and FQNNGV. As DNA, the CDR3 is TGTGCCAGCAGTTTTTCCCGGACCCCATACAATGAGCAGTTCTTC. This encodes CASSFSRTPYNEQFF.

This rearrangement joins TRBV7-3 to TRBJ1-1; the match to TRBD1 covers 8 bases. CDR3 length: 14 residues. Germline loops: CDR1 SGHTA, CDR2 FQGTGA. With 2 bases clipped from V and 4 bases from J, the junction kept 3 bases outside the gene matches. The CDR3: CASSLDQGATEAFF. CDR3 DNA: TGTGCCAGCAGCTTAGACCAGGGGGCCACTGAAGCTTTCTTT.

This sequence joins TRBV15 and TRBJ1-2; D perhaps matches TRBD1 (5 bases). With 0 bases removed from V and 4 bases from J, the gap between germline ends came to 12 bases. There are 15 residues in the CDR3. Germline V gene sequence: CDR1 LNHNV, CDR2 YYDKDF (reference sequence). CDR3 sequence (DNA): TGTGCCACCAGCAGAGATAGGGGACGGAGCTATGGCTACACCTTC. Encoded protein: CATSRDRGRSYGYTF.

The rearrangement uses TRBV2 and TRBJ2-7; D unclear. CDR1 and CDR2 from the germline V gene are SNHLY and FYNNEI. V shed 2 bases and J shed 0 bases, with 8 bases lying between them. The CDR3 has 14 residues. CDR3 loop: CASSELGSSYEQYF. As DNA, the CDR3 is TGTGCCAGCAGTGAATTGGGCAGCTCCTACGAGCAGTACTTC.

The V call is TRBV30, the J call TRBJ1-1, with D possibly matching TRBD1 (5 bases). The CDR3 covers 14 residues. CDR1 and CDR2 from the germline V gene are GTSNPN and SVGIG (reference sequence). V was trimmed by 4 bases and J by 0 bases, leaving 12 bases between them. The CDR3 spells CAWNGDLLNTEAFF. CDR3 bases: TGTGCCTGGAATGGGGACCTATTGAACACTGAAGCTTTCTTT.

This clone has a handful of counts. The J gene is TRBJ2-5, the V gene TRBV5-6; D not resolved. Germline CDR1 reads SGHDT; CDR2 reads YYEEEE. CDR3 size: 14 residues. V lost 5 bases and J 5 bases, leaving 16 bases between the germline ends. CDR3 region: CASRSRMARETQYF. The CDR3 nucleotides read TGTGCCAGCAGAAGTCGCATGGCAAGGGAGACCCAGTACTTC.

This chain connects TRBV7-2 to TRBJ2-7, with TRBD2 identical over 8 bases. This CDR3 is 15 amino acids long. The V segment lost 1 base and the J segment 1 base; nucleotides outside the gene matches: 3. The germline V gene encodes CDR1 SGHTA and CDR2 FQGNSA. CDR3 coding DNA: TGTGCCAGCAGCTTAGGGGCTAGCGGGTCCTACGAGCAGTACTTC. Residues: CASSLGASGSYEQYF. Filled out from reference TRBV7-2 and TRBJ2-7, the complete variable domain reads GAGVSQSPSNKVTEKGKDVELRCDPISGHTALYWYRQSLGQGLEFLIYFQGNSAPDKSGLPSDRFSAERTGGSVSTLTIQRTQQEDSAVYLCASSLGASGSYEQYFGPGTRLTVT.

The V call is TRBV15, the J call TRBJ1-2; D might be TRBD1 (5 bases). The CDR3 totals 15 residues. V shed 1 base and J shed 0 bases, with 9 bases lying between them. The germline CDR1 and CDR2 sequences are LNHNV and YYDKDF (reference sequence). The DNA of the CDR3 is TGTGCCACCAGCAGAGGGGGCCTAGCTAACTATGGCTACACCTTC. It yields the protein CATSRGGLANYGYTF.

In regard to this clone: Its ends do not fully match the called genes, so a read error is possible. The V and J genes are TRBV7-6 and TRBJ2-2, with no clear D. Germline assignment: CDR1 SGHVS and CDR2 FNYEAQ. The CDR3 consists of 12 residues. As DNA, the CDR3 is TGTGCCAGCAGCTTAAACAGCGGGGAGCTGTTTTTT. Protein: CASSLNSGELFF.

The chain combines TRBV6-1 with TRBJ1-2; no reliable D call. CDR1 is MNHNS, CDR2 SASEGT, per germline. The CDR3 covers 16 residues. With 4 bases removed from V and 2 bases from J, the gap between germline ends came to 17 bases. CDR3 sequence reads: CASSVVAAAGNYGYTF. The DNA of the CDR3 is TGTGCCAGCAGTGTCGTGGCCGCCGCAGGAAACTATGGCTACACCTTC.

This clone is a singleton in its sample. The rearrangement joins TRBV6-6 to TRBJ1-5; 11 nucleotides match TRBD1. With 0 bases clipped from V and 5 bases from J, the junction kept 3 bases outside the gene matches. Germline V lookup: CDR1 MNHNY, CDR2 SVGAGI (reference sequence). CDR3 length: 16 residues. The CDR3 protein is CASSYSGQGGYQPQHF. The CDR3 region has the DNA TGTGCCAGCAGTTACTCGGGACAGGGGGGGTATCAGCCCCAGCATTTT.

The V gene is TRBV2, the J gene TRBJ2-5; D unresolved. CDR1 and CDR2 from the germline V gene are SNHLY and FYNNEI. Deletions cut 4 bases from V and 4 bases from J, with 16 bases between. The length of the CDR3 is 15 residues. CDR3 sequence reads: CASSAVGKIRETQYF. CDR3 DNA: TGTGCCAGCAGTGCCGTAGGGAAGATAAGAGAGACCCAGTACTTC. Full variable domain (outside the CDR3, taken from reference TRBV2 and TRBJ2-5): EPEVTQTPSHQVTQMGQEVILRCVPISNHLYFYWYRQILGQKVEFLVSFYNNEISEKSEIFDDQFSVERPDGSNFTLKIRSTKLEDSAMYFCASSAVGKIRETQYFGPGTRLLVL.

This chain links TRBV2 with TRBJ1-1; 7 bases are shared with TRBD1. V was pared by 6 bases and J by 1 base, with 5 bases of the junction left unmatched. CDR3 length equals 14 residues. From germline, CDR1 is SNHLY and CDR2 FYNNEI. The CDR3 sequence is CASRLGQSNTEAFF. CDR3 nucleotides: TGTGCCAGCAGATTGGGACAGTCGAACACTGAAGCTTTCTTT.

This sequence joins TRBV30 and TRBJ1-2, with D possibly matching TRBD1 (5 bases). Trimming pared 2 bases from V and 4 bases from J, leaving 17 bases between. Looked up from germline, CDR1 is GTSNPN and CDR2 is SVGIG (reference sequence). The CDR3 covers 15 residues. The CDR3 DNA follows: TGTGCCTGGAGTCTAACGAAAGGGGACCTCTATGGCTACACCTTC. Its protein product is CAWSLTKGDLYGYTF.

Written as DNA, the CDR3 is TGCATTACCGACCCGAACACTGAAGCTTTCTTT. Translation gives CITDPNTEAFF. The V call is TRBV20-1, the J call TRBJ1-1, with unresolved D. The CDR3 covers 11 residues. Germline V gene lookup returns CDR1 DFQATT and CDR2 SNEGSKA (reference sequence).

The rearrangement uses TRBV5-1 and TRBJ2-1; no definite D call. V was clipped by 0 bases and J by 4 bases, with 5 bases between them. This CDR3 contains 13 residues. Per the germline V gene, CDR1 is SGHRS and CDR2 is YFSETQ. In DNA form, the CDR3 reads TGCGCCAGCAGCTTGGGTACGTACAATGAGCAGTTCTTC. Its protein product is CASSLGTYNEQFF. Combining the CDR3 with reference TRBV5-1 and TRBJ2-1 gives the whole variable domain KAGVTQTPRYLIKTRGQQVTLSCSPISGHRSVSWYQQTPGQGLQFLFEYFSETQRNKGNFPGRFSGRQFSNSRSEMNVSTLELGDSALYLCASSLGTYNEQFFGPGTRLTVL.

CDR3 sequence reads: CASSLTLADTGELFF. The CDR3 DNA follows: TGTGCCAGCAGCTTAACCCTAGCCGACACCGGGGAGCTGTTTTTT. The V gene is TRBV7-9, the J gene TRBJ2-2, with D tentatively TRBD2 (5 bases). Per germline, CDR1 SEHNR and CDR2 FQNEAQ (reference sequence). Trimming removed 2 bases at V and 3 bases at J, with 10 bases between. The CDR3 is 15 residues long. Full variable domain (remainder filled in from reference TRBV7-9 and TRBJ2-2): DTGVSQNPRHKITKRGQNVTFRCDPISEHNRLYWYRQTLGQGPEFLTYFQNEAQLEKSRLLSDRFSAERPKGSFSTLEIQRTEQGDSAMYLCASSLTLADTGELFFGEGSRLTVL.

V gene TRBV6-1 combines with J gene TRBJ2-2; D unresolved. There are 15 residues in the CDR3. Germline V gives CDR1 MNHNS, CDR2 SASEGT. V lost 6 bases and J 6 bases, leaving 17 bases between the germline ends. This chain's CDR3 is CASRMLSVLPGELFF. As DNA, the CDR3 is TGTGCCAGCAGGATGCTCTCCGTTCTGCCCGGGGAGCTGTTTTTT.

This chain's CDR3 is CATTSRNGDNGYTF. Written as DNA, the CDR3 is TGTGCCACCACCTCCCGTAACGGGGATAATGGCTACACCTTC. This chain joins TRBV27 and TRBJ1-2; D unclear. The CDR3 extends over 14 amino acids. The germline gives CDR1 MNHEY, CDR2 SMNVEV (reference sequence). V was clipped by 10 bases and J by 6 bases, with 21 bases between them.

The chain employs TRBV4-1 and TRBJ1-2; tentative D call: TRBD1 (5 bases). Trimming pared 3 bases from V and 6 bases from J, leaving 20 bases between. This CDR3 has 16 residues. Germline-derived CDR1 and CDR2 are MGHRA and YSYEKL. For the CDR3, the DNA is TGCGCCAGCAGCCAGATTGGATGGGGGACCTCTAATGGCTACACCTTC. As protein: CASSQIGWGTSNGYTF.

The chain carries TRBV5-1 and TRBJ1-3, with unresolved D. The CDR3 totals 17 residues. Trimming removed 0 bases from V and 0 bases from J, with 13 bases in between. CDR1 SGHRS and CDR2 YFSETQ come from the germline V gene. CDR3 protein: CASSLAWADHSGNTIYF. CDR3 coding DNA: TGCGCCAGCAGCTTGGCATGGGCGGACCACTCTGGAAACACCATATATTTT. The full variable domain, completed using reference TRBV5-1 and TRBJ1-3, is KAGVTQTPRYLIKTRGQQVTLSCSPISGHRSVSWYQQTPGQGLQFLFEYFSETQRNKGNFPGRFSGRQFSNSRSEMNVSTLELGDSALYLCASSLAWADHSGNTIYFGEGSWLTVV.

The gene calls are TRBV6-5 and TRBJ1-1; D may be TRBD1 (6 bases). V was shortened by 6 bases and J by 0 bases, with 14 bases between the two germline ends. The CDR3 spans 15 residues. The germline V gene encodes CDR1 MNHEY and CDR2 SVGAGI. CDR3 nucleotide sequence: TGTGCCAGCAGACCCCGGACAGTCATGAACACTGAAGCTTTCTTT. Translated: CASRPRTVMNTEAFF.

The CDR3 DNA sequence: TGTGCCAGCAGCTTGATTACAGGGGTAGATACGCAGTATTTT. Its translation is CASSLITGVDTQYF. V usage is TRBV5-6 and J usage is TRBJ2-3, with TRBD1 matching 7 bases. The CDR3 totals 14 residues. Germline V gene data show CDR1 as SGHDT and CDR2 as YYEEEE. The ends lost 1 base at V and 5 bases at J; junction bases unmatched: 4.

In DNA, the CDR3 is TGTGCCAGCAGCTCCCGACAGGGGGCCATGGTTGGCGGGGAGCTGTTTTTT. Encoded protein: CASSSRQGAMVGGELFF. The gene calls are TRBV5-4 and TRBJ2-2; 10 nucleotides match TRBD1. There are 17 residues in the CDR3. From germline, CDR1 is SGHNT and CDR2 YYREEE (reference sequence). After removal of 3 bases from V and 7 bases from J, the junction contained 12 bases not matched to a gene.

The V gene is TRBV11-2, the J gene TRBJ1-1; 8 positions agree with TRBD1. Per germline, CDR1 SGHAT and CDR2 FQNNGV. V was clipped by 0 bases and J by 6 bases; unmatched bases: 6. The CDR3 runs to 15 residues. CDR3 nucleotides: TGTGCCAGCAGCTTAGACGGACAGGGACTGTCTGAAGCTTTCTTT. This codes for CASSLDGQGLSEAFF.